The rows below give T cell receptor beta chains drawn from one sample of a study of beta chain features in type 1 diabetes. The repertoire was sequenced with immunoSEQ multiplex PCR; TCRdb's copy has only in-frame clones and lacks some. The sample has under 800,000 clones; 15% are singletons. What was sequenced was naive CD4+ T cells from blood. These receptors all stem from a man aged 18 to 30 in good health. The CDR3 runs from the conserved cysteine through the conserved F or W. Fields, in order: V gene, J gene, clone size, CDR3 protein. For some rows the clone size is stated as once, few or many, or as a class when expanded; others skip it.

TRBV7-2,TRBJ2-7,few,CASSLRSDSRAYEQYF
TRBV30,TRBJ1-5,.,CAWSLQGNQPQHF
TRBV28,TRBJ2-7,.,CASSGTGRFSGPSTSYEQYF
TRBV9,TRBJ1-1,few,CASSTGLAGTEAFF
TRBV7-8,TRBJ2-7,.,CASSLSYAQYF
TRBV2,TRBJ2-3,.,CASSASGSSADTQYF
TRBV19,TRBJ2-4,few,CASSIRLDKNIQYF
TRBV5-1,TRBJ2-7,.,CASSLPMGSNYEQYF
TRBV7-3,TRBJ2-3,few,CASSPRLSTDTQYF
TRBV2,TRBJ2-7,.,CASTAPGAVYEQYF
TRBV28,TRBJ1-2,.,CASSPIGRAGVDGYTF
TRBV4-3,TRBJ1-2,.,CASSQDGRGRDGYTF
TRBV30,TRBJ2-7,.,CAWSGTGRTYEQYF
TRBV7-9,TRBJ1-1,.,CASSFQANTEAFF
TRBV4-2,TRBJ2-7,few,CASSPGLAGAEQYF
TRBV14,TRBJ2-1,few,CASSQDRFLSSYNEQFF
TRBV27,TRBJ2-7,few,CASSLYTRYEQYF
TRBV29-1,TRBJ1-2,.,CSVGAGGTNYGYTF
TRBV6-6,TRBJ2-1,.,CASSYSSGGANEQFF
TRBV27,TRBJ2-5,few,CASSGLAGPKGETQYF